Shown below are 14 T cell receptor beta chains from a single sample sequenced in a study of cytomegalovirus exposure and HLA in healthy donors. The study ran its PCR with 60 Vbeta and 13 Jbeta primers. The assay was immunoSEQ multiplex PCR, and TCRdb's table has in-frame clones only and misses some. The data contain more than 150,000 clones, approximately 79% of them singletons. The material sequenced was PBMCs. These receptors came from a girl aged 10-17 years in good health and CMV-seropositive.

In this sample, this clone turned up once. This chain connects TRBV7-9 to TRBJ1-2, with 8 bases fitting TRBD1. Germline loops: CDR1 SEHNR, CDR2 FQNEAQ (reference sequence). The CDR3 has 16 residues. Trimming at V came to 4 bases and at J to 1 base, leaving 8 bases not matched to a gene. DNA for the CDR3: TGTGCCAGCAGCTCGCTACCGGGACAGGATAACTATGGCTACACCTTC. As protein: CASSSLPGQDNYGYTF.

This chain links TRBV7-8 with TRBJ2-3, with D unresolved. The germline V gene encodes CDR1 SGHVS and CDR2 FQNEAQ. This CDR3 spans 12 amino acids. Trimming took off 5 bases at V and 6 bases at J, with 9 bases between the two ends. The CDR3 reads CASSPHADTQYF. CDR3 nucleotides: TGTGCCAGCAGCCCCCACGCGGATACGCAGTATTTT.

The rearrangement uses TRBV7-8 and TRBJ2-7; 8 nucleotides align to TRBD1. CDR3 size: 13 residues. V lost 5 bases and J lost 4; bases outside the gene matches: 4. CDR1 is SGHVS, CDR2 FQNEAQ, per germline. The DNA for the CDR3 is TGTGCCAGCAGCGTAACAGGGGGATACGAGCAGTACTTC. Amino acids: CASSVTGGYEQYF.

In this sample, this clone turned up a few times. The chain joins TRBV6-5 to TRBJ1-4; D perhaps matches TRBD1 (5 bases). CDR1 and CDR2 from the germline V gene are MNHEY and SVGAGI. V lost 2 bases and J 5 bases, leaving 12 bases between the germline ends. The CDR3 is 15 residues long. CDR3 amino acids: CASSYGPQGNEKLFF. The CDR3 DNA reads TGTGCCAGCAGTTACGGGCCCCAGGGAAATGAAAAACTGTTTTTT.

This chain connects TRBV11-3 to TRBJ2-5; 9 bases are a match to TRBD2. There are 15 residues in the CDR3. J was trimmed by 5 bases and V by 6 bases; bases with no gene match: 10. Germline CDR1 is SGHNT and CDR2 is YENEEA. As DNA, the CDR3 is TGTGCCAGCAGTAATAGCGGGGGAAGTTTTGAGACCCAGTACTTC. The encoded protein is CASSNSGGSFETQYF. Full variable domain (missing parts from reference TRBV11-3 and TRBJ2-5): EAGVVQSPRYKIIEKKQPVAFWCNPISGHNTLYWYLQNLGQGPELLIRYENEEAVDDSQLPKDRFSAERLKGVDSTLKIQPAELGDSAVYLCASSNSGGSFETQYFGPGTRLLVL.

The V gene is TRBV6-1, the J gene TRBJ2-2; 7 nucleotides line up with TRBD1. CDR1 and CDR2 from the germline V gene are MNHNS and SASEGT. CDR3 length: 14 amino acids. V lost 6 bases, J lost 3 bases, and 4 bases stayed unmatched. The CDR3 reads CASRGGWDTGELFF. In DNA form, the CDR3 reads TGTGCCAGCAGAGGGGGCTGGGACACCGGGGAGCTGTTTTTT.

The gene calls are TRBV6-5 and TRBJ1-6; no clear D. In germline, CDR1 is MNHEY, CDR2 SVGAGI. CDR3 size: 14 residues. V was clipped by 5 bases and J by 10 bases, with 15 bases between them. The CDR3 sequence: CASSRYTLGSPLHF. The DNA of the CDR3 is TGTGCCAGCAGTCGATATACGCTGGGCTCACCCCTCCACTTT.

The chain is built from TRBV6-5 and TRBJ2-5; 7 bases line up with TRBD1. The germline V gene has CDR1 MNHEY and CDR2 SVGAGI. This CDR3 contains 15 residues. Trimming took 6 bases from V and 5 from J; bases not matched to a gene: 12. Here the CDR3 reads CASRLTGNAGETQYF. CDR3 DNA: TGTGCCAGCAGATTGACAGGGAACGCCGGGGAGACCCAGTACTTC.

V and J are TRBV7-6 and TRBJ2-1; TRBD1 might be the D (5 bases). CDR3 length equals 15 residues. V lost 4 bases, J lost 6 bases, and 16 bases lay in between. Per the germline V gene, CDR1 is SGHVS and CDR2 is FNYEAQ. CDR3 loop: CASSSAKGKVNEQFF. For the CDR3, the DNA is TGTGCCAGCAGCTCAGCCAAGGGGAAGGTCAATGAGCAGTTCTTC.

The CDR3 coding sequence is TGTGCCACCCCAGGGGCGGGCAGGTTGTACAATGAGCAGTTCTTC. Protein: CATPGAGRLYNEQFF. The chain links TRBV6-5 to TRBJ2-1, with D possibly being TRBD1 (6 bases). This CDR3 is 15 amino acids long. Trimming pared 10 bases from V and 4 bases from J, leaving 20 bases between. The germline CDR1 and CDR2 sequences are MNHEY and SVGAGI.

The V and J genes are TRBV21-1 and TRBJ2-5; TRBD2, the table's D call, was not compared with the DNA. TRBV21-1 is given as a pseudogene. This CDR3 spans 15 amino acids. The CDR3 bases are TGTGCCAGCAGGAGACTAGCGGGGGGGGAAGAGACCCAGTACTTC. This encodes CASRRLAGGEETQYF.

J is TRBJ1-1 and V is TRBV2; D not resolved. Germline V gene sequence: CDR1 SNHLY, CDR2 FYNNEI. The CDR3 is 13 residues long. The V end was cut by 6 bases, the J end by 0 bases, with 8 bases between. In DNA form, the CDR3 reads TGTGCCAGCAGGGAGATAGTGAACACTGAAGCTTTCTTT. Encoded protein: CASREIVNTEAFF.

This rearrangement joins TRBV7-8 to TRBJ2-1; 11 nucleotides line up with TRBD1. J lost 6 bases, V lost 5 bases, and 12 bases had no gene match. This CDR3 is 17 amino acids long. In germline, CDR1 is SGHVS, CDR2 FQNEAQ. The DNA of the CDR3 is TGTGCCAGCAGCCCCGTCCGGAGGACAGGGGGCTTCAATGAGCAGTTCTTC. Translating it yields CASSPVRRTGGFNEQFF.

V is TRBV9 and J is TRBJ1-4; D gene unclear. CDR3 length: 10 residues. Germline V lookup: CDR1 SGDLS, CDR2 YYNGEE. V was cut by 3 bases and J by 13 bases, with 7 bases left in between. Here the CDR3 reads CASSAHGLFF. CDR3 coding DNA: TGTGCCAGCAGCGCCCACGGACTGTTTTTT. The complete variable domain, with remaining parts taken from reference TRBV9 and TRBJ1-4, reads DSGVTQTPKHLITATGQRVTLRCSPRSGDLSVYWYQQSLDQGLQFLIQYYNGEERAKGNILERFSAQQFPDLHSELNLSSLELGDSALYFCASSAHGLFFGSGTQLSVL.